The rows below give T cell receptor beta chains drawn from one sample of a study of blood T cell repertoires in COVID-19. Using immunoSEQ multiplex PCR, the repertoire was profiled, and TCRdb retains in-frame clones only, with some absent. The sample yields a few hundred thousand clones, around nine tenths seen once. Specimen: peripheral blood. Receptors originate from a woman aged 35 to 49 who had recovered from COVID-19. Each CDR3 is given with its conserved first and last residue. A D gene is named only where the DNA matches it firmly. Only some rows state a clone size, as once, few, many or a class for expanded clones.

size: few
D: TRBD1
J: TRBJ2-7
V: TRBV30
CDR3: CAGETGYSYEQYF
DNA: TGTGCCGGGGAGACAGGGTACTCCTACGAGCAGTACTTC

size: .
D: .
J: TRBJ1-1
V: TRBV20-1
CDR3: CSATKNTEAFF
DNA: TGCAGTGCTACCAAGAACACTGAAGCTTTCTTT

size: .
D: .
J: TRBJ1-3
V: TRBV7-2
CDR3: CASSLVGGGYGGNTIYF
DNA: TGTGCCAGCAGCTTAGTGGGGGGGGGTTACGGTGGAAACACCATATATTTT

size: few
D: .
J: TRBJ1-1
V: TRBV24-1
CDR3: CATSDPSSTEAFF
DNA: TGTGCCACCAGTGATCCCAGTTCCACTGAAGCTTTCTTT

size: .
D: .
J: TRBJ2-5
V: TRBV19
CDR3: CASSMAGAGQETQYF
DNA: TGTGCCAGTAGTATGGCTGGGGCCGGCCAAGAGACCCAGTACTTC

size: .
D: .
J: TRBJ1-1
V: TRBV15
CDR3: CATSSGQFAPEAFF
DNA: TGTGCCACCAGCAGCGGACAGTTTGCTCCTGAAGCTTTCTTT

size: once
D: TRBD2
J: TRBJ2-7
V: TRBV30
CDR3: CAWSGGGQQYF
DNA: TGTGCCTGGAGTGGGGGGGGACAGCAGTACTTC

size: .
D: TRBD1
J: TRBJ2-7
V: TRBV6-2/TRBV6-3
CDR3: CASSYSMGTAPYEQYF
DNA: TGTGCCAGCAGTTACTCGATGGGGACAGCCCCCTACGAGCAGTACTTC

size: .
D: TRBD1
J: TRBJ1-5
V: TRBV6-2/TRBV6-3
CDR3: CASSRDRDNQPQHF
DNA: TGTGCCAGCAGCCGGGACAGGGACAATCAGCCCCAGCATTTT

size: .
D: TRBD1
J: TRBJ1-5
V: TRBV24-1
CDR3: CATSDPQGGSGEGQPQHF
DNA: TGTGCCACCAGTGACCCACAGGGGGGCTCCGGGGAGGGTCAGCCCCAGCATTTT

size: .
D: .
J: TRBJ2-7
V: TRBV18
CDR3: CASSPPLSGSTYEQYF
DNA: TGTGCCAGCTCACCACCCCTGTCAGGGTCAACCTACGAGCAGTACTTC

size: .
D: TRBD1
J: TRBJ2-2
V: TRBV27
CDR3: CASSFLSGGNTGELFF
DNA: TGTGCCAGCAGTTTTTTGTCAGGGGGTAACACCGGGGAGCTGTTTTTT

size: .
D: TRBD1
J: TRBJ1-3
V: TRBV6-5
CDR3: CASSRGQASGNTIYF
DNA: TGTGCCAGCAGCCGTGGACAGGCCTCTGGAAACACCATATATTTT

size: .
D: .
J: TRBJ1-3
V: TRBV5-1
CDR3: CASSPVASGNTIYF
DNA: TGCGCCAGCAGCCCCGTGGCTTCTGGAAACACCATATATTTT

size: .
D: .
J: TRBJ2-5
V: TRBV11-3
CDR3: CASSLGRGGETQYF
DNA: TGTGCCAGCAGCTTAGGGCGGGGCGGGGAGACCCAGTACTTC

size: .
D: TRBD1
J: TRBJ2-7
V: TRBV27
CDR3: CASSLHRGYEQYF
DNA: TGTGCCAGCAGTCTACACAGGGGGTACGAGCAGTACTTC

size: .
D: TRBD1
J: TRBJ1-6
V: TRBV28
CDR3: CASVPYRGDNSPLHF
DNA: TGTGCCAGCGTCCCCTACAGGGGAGATAATTCACCCCTCCACTTT

size: .
D: TRBD1
J: TRBJ1-6
V: TRBV7-9
CDR3: CASSPVTGVRSPLHF
DNA: TGTGCCAGCAGCCCTGTGACAGGGGTCAGGTCACCCCTCCACTTT

size: .
D: TRBD1
J: TRBJ1-6
V: TRBV18
CDR3: CASSPDGQAAGSPLHF
DNA: TGTGCCAGCTCACCGGACGGACAGGCAGCAGGTTCACCCCTCCACTTT

size: .
D: TRBD2
J: TRBJ2-1
V: TRBV7-2
CDR3: CASSLVPAGGFGEQFF
DNA: TGTGCCAGCAGCTTAGTTCCAGCGGGAGGGTTCGGGGAGCAGTTCTTC

size: .
D: .
J: TRBJ2-1
V: TRBV5-4
CDR3: CASSPSAAVSYNEQFF
DNA: TGTGCCAGCAGCCCCTCGGCGGCCGTCTCCTACAATGAGCAGTTCTTC

size: .
D: .
J: TRBJ2-5
V: TRBV7-2
CDR3: CASSLLVRETQYF
DNA: TGTGCCAGCAGCTTACTGGTACGGGAGACCCAGTACTTC

size: .
D: TRBD1
J: TRBJ1-2
V: TRBV27
CDR3: CASSLYRGYGYTF
DNA: TGTGCCAGCAGTTTATACAGGGGCTATGGCTACACCTTC

size: .
D: .
J: TRBJ2-1
V: TRBV6-1
CDR3: CASSEIVGSGRGEQFF
DNA: TGTGCCAGCAGTGAAATTGTTGGGTCCGGAAGGGGTGAGCAGTTCTTC

size: .
D: .
J: TRBJ2-5
V: TRBV12-3/TRBV12-4
CDR3: CASSPTAQETQYF
DNA: TGTGCCAGCAGCCCGACAGCCCAAGAGACCCAGTACTTC

size: .
D: TRBD1
J: TRBJ2-7
V: TRBV5-1
CDR3: CASRSETGPPYEQYF
DNA: TGCGCCAGCAGGTCCGAGACAGGGCCTCCCTACGAGCAGTACTTC

size: .
D: TRBD2
J: TRBJ2-1
V: TRBV19
CDR3: CASSILTSGPRDYNEQFF
DNA: TGTGCCAGTAGTATTCTGACTAGCGGCCCACGGGATTACAATGAGCAGTTCTTC

size: .
D: TRBD1
J: TRBJ2-3
V: TRBV2
CDR3: CASNNRGPDTQYF
DNA: TGTGCCAGCAATAACAGGGGGCCAGATACGCAGTATTTT

size: .
D: .
J: TRBJ2-3
V: TRBV5-8
CDR3: CASTRVAASTDTQYF
DNA: TGTGCCAGCACCCGGGTAGCGGCTAGCACAGATACGCAGTATTTT

size: .
D: TRBD2
J: TRBJ2-1
V: TRBV5-1
CDR3: CASSLEASGYNEQFF
DNA: TGCGCCAGCAGCCTTGAGGCTAGCGGCTACAATGAGCAGTTCTTC

size: .
D: .
J: TRBJ1-1
V: TRBV9
CDR3: CASSVAGVRTEAFF
DNA: TGTGCCAGCAGCGTAGCGGGGGTGAGGACTGAAGCTTTCTTT

size: .
D: TRBD2
J: TRBJ2-1
V: TRBV2
CDR3: CASHDGRGGIYNEQFF
DNA: TGTGCCAGCCACGACGGGCGGGGGGGGATTTACAATGAGCAGTTCTTC

size: few
D: .
J: TRBJ1-2
V: TRBV29-1
CDR3: CSVSAGNYGYTF
DNA: TGCAGCGTTTCGGCGGGAAACTATGGCTACACCTTC

size: .
D: TRBD1
J: TRBJ1-2
V: TRBV30
CDR3: CAWSQTGRGGYTF
DNA: TGTGCCTGGAGCCAGACAGGGCGAGGTGGCTACACCTTC

size: .
D: TRBD1
J: TRBJ1-1
V: TRBV19
CDR3: CASTSQGAGNTEAFF
DNA: TGTGCCAGTACCTCACAGGGGGCAGGGAACACTGAAGCTTTCTTT

size: .
D: .
J: TRBJ2-7
V: TRBV7-8
CDR3: CASSSTRASAPALSYEQYF
DNA: TGTGCCAGCAGCTCAACTCGGGCTAGCGCGCCCGCACTCTCCTACGAGCAGTACTTC

size: .
D: TRBD2
J: TRBJ2-1
V: TRBV5-5
CDR3: CASTWGGRPGNEQFF
DNA: TGTGCCAGCACCTGGGGCGGGAGGCCGGGGAATGAGCAGTTCTTC

size: .
D: .
J: TRBJ1-1
V: TRBV15
CDR3: CATSRVGTEAFF
DNA: TGTGCCACCAGCAGAGTAGGGACAGAAGCTTTCTTT

size: .
D: .
J: TRBJ2-6
V: TRBV16
CDR3: CASSPRGSGANVLTF
DNA: TGTGCCAGCAGCCCTCGGGGCTCTGGGGCCAACGTCCTGACTTTC

size: .
D: .
J: TRBJ1-3
V: TRBV5-1
CDR3: CASSLFLPASASSGNTIYF
DNA: TGCGCCAGCAGCTTGTTTCTACCCGCGAGTGCGAGCTCTGGAAACACCATATATTTT

size: .
D: TRBD2
J: TRBJ2-3
V: TRBV7-2
CDR3: CASSLAGLAGADTQYF
DNA: TGTGCCAGCAGCTTAGCGGGGCTAGCGGGAGCAGATACGCAGTATTTT

size: .
D: TRBD2
J: TRBJ2-1
V: TRBV12-3/TRBV12-4
CDR3: CASRGAGLAGRFF
DNA: TGTGCCAGCAGAGGGGCGGGACTAGCGGGTCGGTTCTTC

size: .
D: .
J: TRBJ1-5
V: TRBV19
CDR3: CASSGGGRGNQPQHF
DNA: TGTGCCAGTAGTGGGGGGGGAAGGGGCAATCAGCCCCAGCATTTT

size: .
D: .
J: TRBJ2-3
V: TRBV18
CDR3: CASSPGLARDTQYF
DNA: TGTGCCAGTTCACCAGGGCTAGCGAGGGATACGCAGTATTTT

size: .
D: .
J: TRBJ1-6
V: TRBV7-9
CDR3: CASSFSREALHF
DNA: TGTGCCAGCAGCTTTTCTAGGGAGGCCCTCCACTTT

size: .
D: TRBD1
J: TRBJ2-5
V: TRBV5-5
CDR3: CASTKPGTGGQETQYF
DNA: TGTGCCAGCACCAAACCCGGGACAGGGGGCCAAGAGACCCAGTACTTC

size: .
D: TRBD2
J: TRBJ2-7
V: TRBV10-3
CDR3: CAISESRLAGGRSEQYF
DNA: TGTGCCATCAGTGAGTCCCGACTAGCGGGAGGACGGTCCGAGCAGTACTTC

size: .
D: .
J: TRBJ1-5
V: TRBV2
CDR3: CASEDGGYSNQPQHF
DNA: TGTGCCAGCGAGGACGGAGGGTATAGCAATCAGCCCCAGCATTTT

size: .
D: .
J: TRBJ2-1
V: TRBV12-5
CDR3: CASGLVRGEQFF
DNA: TGTGCTAGTGGTTTGGTACGGGGTGAGCAGTTCTTC

size: .
D: .
J: TRBJ1-6
V: TRBV9
CDR3: CASSETGSPLHF
DNA: TGTGCCAGCAGCGAAACCGGTTCACCCCTCCACTTT

size: few
D: .
J: TRBJ1-1
V: TRBV6-5
CDR3: CASSYRTGDTEAFF
DNA: TGTGCCAGCAGTTACAGGACCGGGGACACTGAAGCTTTCTTT

size: .
D: .
J: TRBJ2-3
V: TRBV7-2
CDR3: CASSPSGQGSLTQYF
DNA: TGTGCCAGCAGCCCCTCAGGGCAGGGGAGCCTTACGCAGTATTTT

size: .
D: TRBD1
J: TRBJ1-5
V: TRBV3-1/TRBV3-2
CDR3: CASSPLRDRRGKSNQPQHF
DNA: TGTGCCAGCAGCCCCCTCCGGGACAGGCGGGGTAAGAGCAATCAGCCCCAGCATTTT